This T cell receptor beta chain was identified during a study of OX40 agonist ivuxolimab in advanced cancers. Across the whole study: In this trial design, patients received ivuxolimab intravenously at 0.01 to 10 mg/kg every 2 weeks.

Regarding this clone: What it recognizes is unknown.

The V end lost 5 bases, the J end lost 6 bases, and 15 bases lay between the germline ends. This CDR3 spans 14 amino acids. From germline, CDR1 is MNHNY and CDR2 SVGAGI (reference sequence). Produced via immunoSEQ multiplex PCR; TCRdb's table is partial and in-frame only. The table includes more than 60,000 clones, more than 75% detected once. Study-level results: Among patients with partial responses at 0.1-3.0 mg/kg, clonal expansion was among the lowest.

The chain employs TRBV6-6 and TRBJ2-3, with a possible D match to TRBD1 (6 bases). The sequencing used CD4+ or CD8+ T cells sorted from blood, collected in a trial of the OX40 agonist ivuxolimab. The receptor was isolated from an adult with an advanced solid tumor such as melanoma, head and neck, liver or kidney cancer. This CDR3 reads CASSTGSFEDTQYF. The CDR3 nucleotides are TGTGCCAGCAGTACAGGGTCTTTTGAGGATACGCAGTATTTT.